This entry lists 2 T cell receptor beta chains sequenced from one sample in a study of human T cells and chemical hapten exposure. As for time point: patch test 2, 6 weeks after DPC sensitization. Regarding treatment: therapeutic diphenylcyclopropenone sensitization with weekly scalp DPC. MiXCR, applied by TCRdb to the RACE reads, yields one record per CDR3 protein. This table has roughly 380,000 distinct CDR3 sequences, about 6.3% appearing once. Specimen: whole blood, collected in connection with sensitization to the hapten diphenylcyclopropenone (DPC). Receptors originate from a woman younger than 35 with alopecia areata. Some clones in this sample may be carry-over from other donors' samples.

This clonotype occurred a few times. This chain links TRBV20-1 with TRBJ2-7; tentative D call: TRBD1 (5 bases). This CDR3 is built from 11 residues. CDR1 and CDR2 (germline): DFQATT, SNEGSKA (reference sequence). Between the trimmed V and J ends, which lost 4 bases and 2 bases, there was a span of 6 bases. The CDR3: CSATDTYEQYF. In nucleotides, the CDR3 is TGCAGTGCTACGGACACCTACGAGCAGTACTTC.

This clonotype has ten or more counts. The rearrangement joins TRBV9 to TRBJ1-1; no firm D call. The CDR3 contains 13 residues. Germline CDR1 and CDR2: SGDLS and YYNGEE. Trimming removed 0 bases from V and 3 bases from J, with 6 bases in between. DNA of the CDR3: TGTGCCAGCAGCGTAGCGGTTGACACTGAAGCTTTCTTT. This gives the protein CASSVAVDTEAFF.